This entry lists 11 T cell receptor beta chains sequenced from one sample in a study of T cells in Graves' hyperthyroidism and ophthalmopathy. RNA transcripts provided the source from which TCR beta CDR3 regions were amplified. The HTBI set primed first-round TCR CDR3 RT-PCR. TCRdb redid the calling of the multiplex PCR reads with MiXCR, one entry per CDR3 protein. The sample lists roughly 400,000 distinct CDR3 sequences; around 15% were seen once. The sequencing sample was made of blood. Receptors originate from a man aged 45 to 65 with Graves' ophthalmopathy.

This clonotype occurred many times. This chain uses TRBV24-1 with TRBJ2-3; D is possibly TRBD1 or TRBD2 (5 bases each). The CDR3 spans 13 residues. The germline V gene has CDR1 KGHDR and CDR2 SFDVKD. Trimming took off 6 bases at V and 8 bases at J, with 14 bases between the two ends. CDR3 sequence (DNA): TGTGCCACCAGTCGGAGAGGGGAAAGTACGCAGTATTTT. This sequence encodes CATSRRGESTQYF.

This clonotype was picked up many times. The J gene is TRBJ2-3, the V gene TRBV20-1, with D possibly TRBD2 on 5 matching bases. From germline, CDR1 is DFQATT and CDR2 SNEGSKA (reference sequence). There are 12 residues in the CDR3. V lost 0 bases, J lost 10 bases, and 11 bases lay in between. As DNA, the CDR3 is TGCAGTGCTAGAGATCTAGGACTCGCGCAGTATTTT. Its protein is CSARDLGLAQYF.

This clonotype was found many times. The V call is TRBV2, the J call TRBJ1-6; D uncertain. Germline CDR1 reads SNHLY; CDR2 reads FYNNEI. This CDR3 has 16 residues. With 5 bases removed from V and 12 bases from J, the gap between germline ends came to 23 bases. CDR3 nucleotides: TGTGCCAGCAGTAAAGGTCGGGGAGGAGCAGTTGAACCCCTCCACTTT. Amino acid sequence: CASSKGRGGAVEPLHF.

This clonotype showed up just a few times. The chain recombines TRBV18 with TRBJ1-1; 9 nucleotides match TRBD1. Trimming removed 1 base from V and 0 bases from J; junction bases left unmatched: 3. The CDR3 is made up of 16 amino acids. The V gene's germline CDR1 is KGHSH and CDR2 LQKENI. DNA for the CDR3: TGTGCCAGCTCACCACTGGACAGGGGTTTGAACACTGAAGCTTTCTTT. Amino acids: CASSPLDRGLNTEAFF.

This clonotype was seen at least ten times. J is TRBJ2-1 and V is TRBV7-9; 9 positions agree with TRBD2. Germline values: CDR1 SEHNR, CDR2 FQNEAQ (reference sequence). After removal of 5 bases from V and 6 bases from J, the junction contained 8 bases not matched to a gene. This CDR3 comprises 15 residues. CDR3 nucleotide sequence: TGTGCCAGCAGCCCCATAGGACTAGCGAGCAATGAGCAGTTCTTC. This codes for CASSPIGLASNEQFF.

This clonotype was seen many times. The rearrangement joins TRBV6-1 to TRBJ2-5; 7 bases are a match to TRBD2. Germline loops: CDR1 MNHNS, CDR2 SASEGT. V shed 4 bases and J 4 bases; nucleotides not matched to a gene: 18. CDR3 length: 18 residues. CDR3 sequence (DNA): TGTGCCAGCAGTGGGGTTGGGGGTGCGGCGGGAGTTGGAGAGACCCAGTACTTC. Translated: CASSGVGGAAGVGETQYF.

This clonotype was observed at least ten times. The chain joins TRBV18 to TRBJ2-5, with TRBD1 identical over 7 bases. The CDR3 has 15 amino acids. The V gene end was trimmed by 4 bases and the J gene end by 0 bases; junction bases not matched to a gene: 5. The germline CDR1 and CDR2 sequences are KGHSH and LQKENI. The CDR3 here is CASSQEGANQETQYF. The CDR3 region has the DNA TGTGCCAGCTCACAAGAGGGGGCCAACCAAGAGACCCAGTACTTC.

This clonotype was recorded at least ten times. The V and J genes are TRBV12-3 or TRBV12-4 and TRBJ1-5; maybe TRBD1 (6 bases). V was pared by 5 bases and J by 3 bases, with 14 bases between. The CDR3 covers 15 residues. CDR3 sequence reads: CASSLNRVDNQPQHF. For the CDR3, the DNA is TGTGCCAGCAGTCTTAACAGGGTTGACAATCAGCCCCAGCATTTT.

This clonotype was found many times. The genes are TRBV7-8 and TRBJ2-7, with D maybe TRBD1 (6 bases). The CDR3 has 15 amino acids. V gave up 2 bases and J gave up 7 bases, with 18 bases separating them. Germline CDR1 and CDR2: SGHVS and FQNEAQ. CDR3 DNA sequence: TGTGCCAGCAGCTTACCAGGGGCCCTTAGGGGTGAGCAGTACTTC. It codes for CASSLPGALRGEQYF.

A remark on this clonotype: A much more abundant neighbour one base away suggests this may be a read error. This chain connects TRBV27 to TRBJ1-2, with 7 positions matching TRBD1. The CDR3 extends over 13 amino acids. The V gene end was trimmed by 5 bases and the J gene end by 4 bases; junction bases not matched to a gene: 4. CDR1 MNHEY and CDR2 SMNVEV come from the germline V gene (reference sequence). CDR3 amino acids: CASSKTGSYGYTF. CDR3 sequence (DNA): TGTGCCAGCAGTAAGACAGGGAGCTATGGCTACACCTTC.

This clonotype occurred many times. The rearrangement joins TRBV28 to TRBJ2-1; no clear D gene. Trimming left V 3 bases short and J 6 bases short, with 3 bases between. Germline CDR1 reads MDHEN; CDR2 reads SYDVKM. CDR3 size: 11 residues. The CDR3 nucleotides are TGTGCCAGCAGTTTCTTCAATGAGCAGTTCTTC. Translating it yields CASSFFNEQFF.